The clone carrying this TCR beta chain was detected a few times. V dropped 7 bases and J dropped 6 bases, with 16 bases sitting between them. Per the germline V gene, CDR1 is MNHEY and CDR2 is SMNVEV (reference sequence). The CDR3 contains 15 residues. In the source study's methods: How many nucleated cells were present was estimated from reference gene primer amplification. Method: immunoSEQ multiplex PCR; TCRdb's copy keeps in-frame clones and lacks some. That table is the source of V, J and clone size, and D and trimming were worked out from the DNA. Altogether 250,000 or so clones are present, roughly 81% being singletons, with the ten largest covering less than 8.5%. The sample comes from a study of blood T cell repertoires in COVID-19. Study-level background: The study drew acute and convalescent COVID-19 samples from the United States, Italy and Spain.

Categorization into cohorts depended on clinical history that participants reported. Exposed enrollees had met someone with a PCR-confirmed or clinician-diagnosed COVID-19 case at some point within the 2 weeks before study entry. V gene TRBV27 combines with J gene TRBJ1-6; possibly TRBD1 for D (6 bases). The source of this sequence is a woman aged 45-65 years who had been exposed to COVID-19. Sequencing was carried out using PBMCs or T cells enriched from blood (not recorded which). The CDR3 DNA is TGTGCCAGCACTATGATGGGGGCCGGTAATTCACCCCTCCACTTT. It encodes CASTMMGAGNSPLHF.